This entry lists 31 T cell receptor beta chains sequenced from one sample in a study of blood T cells in healthy people across ages. For the second PCR, which ran for about 6 to 11 cycles, a sample-barcoded 5' primer and a J-beta primer mix were used. Via MiXCR, TCRdb re-called the 5' RACE reads, giving one row per CDR3 protein. The table has 1.5 million to 2 million distinct CDR3 sequences, around 40% seen once; the top ten hold roughly 23%. Material for sequencing was blood. These receptors were obtained from a human donor in good health.

This chain uses TRBV5-1 with TRBJ1-2; D gene ambiguous. The CDR3 length is 13 residues. The germline V gene encodes CDR1 SGHRS and CDR2 YFSETQ. Between the trimmed V and J ends, which lost 4 bases and 5 bases, there was a span of 12 bases. The CDR3, as DNA: TGCGCCAGCAGCCACCCTCGTACTTATGGCTACACCTTC. The encoded protein is CASSHPRTYGYTF.

This clonotype was seen a handful of times. This sequence joins TRBV29-1 and TRBJ2-1, with TRBD2 identical over 7 bases. CDR3 length: 12 amino acids. The germline V gene has CDR1 SQVTM and CDR2 ANQGSEA. With V trimmed by 1 base and J by 8 bases, 2 bases remained unmatched. CDR3 coding DNA: TGCAGCGTTGAAGTACTAGCGCATGAGCAGTTCTTC. Encoded protein: CSVEVLAHEQFF.

V usage is TRBV6-6 and J usage is TRBJ2-1; 8 bases fit TRBD1. This CDR3 is 15 amino acids long. The germline V gene encodes CDR1 MNHNY and CDR2 SVGAGI (reference sequence). V lost 5 bases and J lost 7; bases outside the gene matches: 10. The CDR3 reads CASSPIQGAGNEQFF. The DNA of the CDR3 is TGTGCCAGCAGTCCGATCCAGGGGGCTGGGAATGAGCAGTTCTTC.

The gene calls are TRBV28 and TRBJ1-5; maybe TRBD1 (6 bases). V lost 8 bases, J lost 7 bases, and 18 bases lay in between. Per germline, CDR1 MDHEN and CDR2 SYDVKM. The CDR3 totals 14 residues. This CDR3 is CASQTANREQPQHF. CDR3 nucleotides: TGTGCCAGCCAAACCGCTAACAGGGAACAGCCCCAGCATTTT. The full variable domain, with the rest looked up from reference TRBV28 and TRBJ1-5, is DVKVTQSSRYLVKRTGEKVFLECVQDMDHENMFWYRQDPGLGLRLIYFSYDVKMKEKGDIPEGYSVSREKKERFSLILESASTNQTSMYLCASQTANREQPQHFGDGTRLSIL.

This chain links TRBV6-6 with TRBJ2-7, with D perhaps TRBD1 (6 bases). Germline assignment: CDR1 MNHNY and CDR2 SVGAGI (reference sequence). CDR3 length: 16 amino acids. V lost 6 bases and J lost 5, with 23 bases in between. DNA of the CDR3: TGTGCCAGCAGCTACAGCAAGGACAGCAGACCGAACGAGCAGTACTTC. Protein sequence: CASSYSKDSRPNEQYF.

This clonotype was seen more than once but under ten times. The rearrangement links TRBV7-2 to TRBJ2-6; TRBD1 aligns across 8 bases. Per germline, CDR1 SGHTA and CDR2 FQGNSA. The CDR3 has 17 residues. Losses at the gene ends were 5 bases for V and 4 bases for J; bases not matched to a gene: 10. In DNA form, the CDR3 reads TGTGCCAGCAGCCCTAGACAGGGGCAAGCGGGGGCCAACGTCCTGACTTTC. It is translated as CASSPRQGQAGANVLTF.

The chain combines TRBV7-2 with TRBJ2-7; maybe TRBD1 (6 bases). The CDR3 sequence is 14 residues long. The germline V gene encodes CDR1 SGHTA and CDR2 FQGNSA. V was trimmed by 5 bases and J by 0 bases, leaving 11 bases between them. CDR3 nucleotides: TGTGCCAGCAGCCAGGACAGCTTCTCCTACGAGCAGTACTTC. As protein: CASSQDSFSYEQYF.

This clonotype has only a few counts. The chain employs TRBV10-3 and TRBJ2-1; TRBD1 is a possible D gene (6 bases). CDR3 size: 13 residues. In germline, CDR1 is ENHRY, CDR2 SYGVKD. Trimming cost V 10 bases and J 0 bases, with 10 bases left between them. The CDR3 region is CATHRDSYNEQFF. Here the CDR3 DNA reads TGTGCCACCCACAGGGACTCCTACAATGAGCAGTTCTTC.

J is TRBJ2-2 and V is TRBV4-1, with D perhaps TRBD2 (6 bases). The ends were cut back, 4 bases at V and 0 bases at J, with 12 bases in the middle. CDR1 MGHRA and CDR2 YSYEKL come from the germline V gene. CDR3 size: 16 residues. The CDR3 spells CASSRLAGTNTGELFF. The DNA of the CDR3 is TGCGCCAGCAGCCGATTGGCGGGGACGAACACCGGGGAGCTGTTTTTT.

Notes on this clonotype: This may come from a read error, since a much larger clone is one base off. The rearrangement uses TRBV29-1 and TRBJ1-2; no definite D call. This CDR3 is built from 9 residues. Trimming took 7 bases from V and 12 from J, leaving 12 bases between them. Germline V gene lookup returns CDR1 SQVTM and CDR2 ANQGSEA. The CDR3 sequence is CSADKEDTF. In DNA form, the CDR3 reads TGCAGCGCTGACAAAGAGGACACCTTC.

This clonotype came up once. The chain joins TRBV6-2 or TRBV6-3 to TRBJ2-7; 8 bases line up with TRBD1. With V trimmed by 2 bases and J by 2 bases, 8 bases remained unmatched. CDR3 length: 16 amino acids. CDR1 is MNHEY, CDR2 SVGEGT, per germline. The CDR3: CASSYAGQVGPYEQYF. The CDR3 DNA reads as TGTGCCAGCAGTTACGCGGGACAGGTTGGACCCTACGAGCAGTACTTC.

The chain uses TRBV29-1 and TRBJ1-3; D is possibly TRBD1 (5 bases). Between the trimmed V and J ends, which lost 1 base and 0 bases, there was a span of 22 bases. Germline loops: CDR1 SQVTM, CDR2 ANQGSEA. This CDR3 region has 19 residues. The CDR3 nucleotides are TGCAGCGTTGAAGGATCGCGAGACCTTGGAGGGGTCTCTGGAAACACCATATATTTT. Translation gives CSVEGSRDLGGVSGNTIYF.

This sequence joins TRBV2 and TRBJ2-4; TRBD1 agrees at 7 bases. The ends lost 8 bases at V and 6 bases at J; junction bases unmatched: 7. This CDR3 spans 13 amino acids. Germline V gives CDR1 SNHLY, CDR2 FYNNEI. The CDR3 sequence is CASVWDSLNIQYF. Here the CDR3 DNA reads TGTGCCAGCGTTTGGGACAGTCTAAACATTCAGTACTTC.

The V gene is TRBV12-3 or TRBV12-4, the J gene TRBJ1-2, with D possibly TRBD1 on 5 matching bases. V shed 2 bases and J shed 3 bases, with 13 bases lying between them. The CDR3 contains 15 residues. The CDR3 DNA reads as TGTGCCAGCAGTTTATTGGGGCAGTTATACTATGGCTACACCTTC. This sequence encodes CASSLLGQLYYGYTF.

This clonotype was detected a few times. The chain uses TRBV29-1 and TRBJ1-4; unclear D gene. Germline CDR1 and CDR2: SQVTM and ANQGSEA. Trimming removed 4 bases at V and 10 bases at J, with 25 bases between. The CDR3 contains 16 residues. In DNA, the CDR3 is TGCAGCGTTGGTGAGGGTTTTGGCCCCAGGCGGTTAAAACTGTTTTTT. Translating gives CSVGEGFGPRRLKLFF.

This clonotype was detected only a few times. The chain recombines TRBV29-1 with TRBJ2-7; the D gene could be TRBD1 or TRBD2 (7 bases each). Trimming shortened V by 6 bases and J by 3 bases, and 15 bases separated the two germline ends. CDR1 and CDR2 (germline): SQVTM, ANQGSEA. This CDR3 is 13 amino acids long. The CDR3 loop is CSVAQGGDYEQYF. The CDR3 bases are TGCAGCGTGGCGCAGGGGGGGGACTACGAGCAGTACTTC.

J is TRBJ1-1 and V is TRBV20-1; possibly TRBD1 for D (5 bases). The CDR3 consists of 13 residues. The germline V and J ends were trimmed by 1 base and 4 bases, with 10 bases remaining between them. Germline CDR1 reads DFQATT; CDR2 reads SNEGSKA (reference sequence). The CDR3 nucleotides read TGCAGTGCTAGAGCAGGGCTTGGCACTGAAGCTTTCTTT. Its translation is CSARAGLGTEAFF.

This chain connects TRBV27 to TRBJ1-2, with 7 bases lining up with TRBD1. CDR3 length: 12 amino acids. Germline V gene lookup returns CDR1 MNHEY and CDR2 SMNVEV (reference sequence). V gave up 6 bases and J gave up 8 bases; unmatched junction bases: 6. The CDR3 DNA is TGTGCCAGCAGCCCAGGGGGTCAAGGCTACACCTTC. This codes for CASSPGGQGYTF.

The chain carries TRBV4-3 and TRBJ1-2, with D maybe TRBD1 (6 bases). Germline V gene sequence: CDR1 LGHNA, CDR2 YSLEER. This CDR3 is 16 amino acids long. The ends were cut back, 4 bases at V and 2 bases at J, with 17 bases in the middle. CDR3 sequence: CASSPMGQGWNYGYTF. The CDR3 nucleotides read TGCGCCAGCAGCCCAATGGGTCAGGGGTGGAACTATGGCTACACCTTC.

J is TRBJ2-3 and V is TRBV7-2; 10 bases map to TRBD2. V shed 5 bases and J 0 bases; nucleotides not matched to a gene: 5. The CDR3 sequence is 16 residues long. CDR1 and CDR2 from the germline V gene are SGHTA and FQGNSA. In nucleotides, the CDR3 is TGTGCCAGCAGCCCCGAGCGGGGGGGCAGCACAGATACGCAGTATTTT. As protein: CASSPERGGSTDTQYF.

This clonotype was observed a handful of times. The gene calls are TRBV6-5 and TRBJ2-7; D call uncertain. The germline V gene encodes CDR1 MNHEY and CDR2 SVGAGI. The CDR3 is 15 residues long. V lost 3 bases and J lost 4, with 16 bases in between. Here the CDR3 reads CASSYTTPGAYEQYF. The CDR3 nucleotides read TGTGCCAGCAGTTATACGACCCCAGGCGCTTACGAGCAGTACTTC.

This clonotype showed up just a few times. The chain carries TRBV5-6 and TRBJ1-2; TRBD1 is a possible D gene (5 bases). Between the trimmed V and J ends, which lost 2 bases and 2 bases, there was a span of 13 bases. CDR3 size: 15 residues. The V gene's germline CDR1 is SGHDT and CDR2 YYEEEE. The CDR3 reads CASSLAAGANYGYTF. CDR3 bases: TGTGCCAGCAGCTTAGCGGCCGGGGCGAACTATGGCTACACCTTC. The variable domain in full, completed from reference TRBV5-6 and TRBJ1-2, reads DAGVTQSPTHLIKTRGQQVTLRCSPKSGHDTVSWYQQALGQGPQFIFQYYEEEERQRGNFPDRFSGHQFPNYSSELNVNALLLGDSALYLCASSLAAGANYGYTFGSGTRLTVV.

This chain joins TRBV20-1 and TRBJ1-2; D gene uncertain. V lost 0 bases, J lost 4 bases, and 18 bases lay in between. Germline CDR1 is DFQATT and CDR2 is SNEGSKA (reference sequence). This CDR3 region has 16 residues. In DNA form, the CDR3 reads TGCAGTGCTAGAGACCCGTCGTCGAGGTTTTCCTATGGCTACACCTTC. Amino acids: CSARDPSSRFSYGYTF.

The gene calls are TRBV6-2 or TRBV6-3 and TRBJ2-1; TRBD1 agrees at 9 bases. With V trimmed by 6 bases and J by 9 bases, 6 bases remained unmatched. The CDR3 length is 13 residues. Germline V CDR1 and CDR2: MNHEY, SVGEGT. The CDR3 sequence is CASRKQGAGEQFF. The CDR3 region has the DNA TGTGCCAGCAGAAAACAGGGGGCCGGTGAGCAGTTCTTC.

This clonotype was observed a few times. The rearrangement links TRBV29-1 to TRBJ1-2; tentatively, D is TRBD1 (5 bases). Between the trimmed V and J ends, which lost 5 bases and 6 bases, there was a span of 13 bases. The CDR3 spans 12 residues. Germline lookup yields CDR1 SQVTM and CDR2 ANQGSEA. Here the CDR3 DNA reads TGCAGCGTTATTTGGGGCGTCAATGGCTACACCTTC. It is translated as CSVIWGVNGYTF.

This clonotype was observed a handful of times. V usage is TRBV2 and J usage is TRBJ2-1; possible D gene TRBD2, 6 bases. Germline CDR1 SNHLY, CDR2 FYNNEI. The V and J ends lost 7 bases and 4 bases respectively, with 17 bases between them. CDR3 length: 15 residues. The CDR3 protein is CASNQLAIQYNEQFF. The CDR3 DNA is TGTGCCAGCAACCAACTAGCAATCCAGTACAATGAGCAGTTCTTC.

This sequence joins TRBV7-2 and TRBJ2-6; the D gene could be TRBD1 or TRBD2 (5 bases each). Germline loops: CDR1 SGHTA, CDR2 FQGNSA. Trimming took off 3 bases at V and 2 bases at J, with 11 bases between the two ends. The CDR3 is 16 amino acids. This chain's CDR3 is CASSFLRGAGANVLTF. Written as DNA, the CDR3 is TGTGCCAGCAGCTTTCTACGGGGCGCTGGGGCCAACGTCCTGACTTTC.

This clonotype was seen only a few times. The chain uses TRBV20-1 and TRBJ2-3; 9 bases map to TRBD1. The germline CDR1 and CDR2 sequences are DFQATT and SNEGSKA (reference sequence). This CDR3 has 14 residues. Trimming at V came to 6 bases and at J to 3 bases, leaving 7 bases not matched to a gene. The CDR3 spells CSAIGQGLTDTQYF. The CDR3 DNA follows: TGCAGTGCCATCGGACAGGGGTTGACAGATACGCAGTATTTT.

The chain links TRBV28 to TRBJ1-1; possibly TRBD1 for D (5 bases). CDR1 is MDHEN, CDR2 SYDVKM, per germline. V lost 2 bases to trimming and J lost 4 bases, with 14 bases between them. CDR3 length: 15 amino acids. In DNA form, the CDR3 reads TGTGCCAGCAGTTTAGTAGCTGGGGCAAGCACTGAAGCTTTCTTT. It codes for CASSLVAGASTEAFF.

In its sample, this clonotype was seen a few times. The rearrangement uses TRBV29-1 and TRBJ2-4; D is unresolved. V was clipped by 3 bases and J by 13 bases, with 19 bases between them. Germline values: CDR1 SQVTM, CDR2 ANQGSEA. The CDR3 loop spans 13 amino acids. CDR3 in amino acids: CSVDSTLLGEQYF. DNA for the CDR3: TGCAGCGTTGATAGCACGCTTCTTGGTGAGCAGTACTTC. Variable domain in full (rest from reference TRBV29-1 and TRBJ2-4): SAVISQKPSRDICQRGTSLTIQCQVDSQVTMMFWYRQQPGQSLTLIATANQGSEATYESGFVIDKFPISRPNLTFSTLTVSNMSPEDSSIYLCSVDSTLLGEQYFGAGTRLSVL.

This clonotype appeared a few times. The CDR3 spells CASSLMLTGVDGYTF. The CDR3 DNA is TGTGCCAGCAGTTTAATGTTGACAGGGGTTGATGGCTACACCTTC. The chain joins TRBV12-3 or TRBV12-4 to TRBJ1-2; 8 positions agree with TRBD1. The CDR3 runs 15 residues. With V trimmed by 2 bases and J by 6 bases, 8 bases remained unmatched.